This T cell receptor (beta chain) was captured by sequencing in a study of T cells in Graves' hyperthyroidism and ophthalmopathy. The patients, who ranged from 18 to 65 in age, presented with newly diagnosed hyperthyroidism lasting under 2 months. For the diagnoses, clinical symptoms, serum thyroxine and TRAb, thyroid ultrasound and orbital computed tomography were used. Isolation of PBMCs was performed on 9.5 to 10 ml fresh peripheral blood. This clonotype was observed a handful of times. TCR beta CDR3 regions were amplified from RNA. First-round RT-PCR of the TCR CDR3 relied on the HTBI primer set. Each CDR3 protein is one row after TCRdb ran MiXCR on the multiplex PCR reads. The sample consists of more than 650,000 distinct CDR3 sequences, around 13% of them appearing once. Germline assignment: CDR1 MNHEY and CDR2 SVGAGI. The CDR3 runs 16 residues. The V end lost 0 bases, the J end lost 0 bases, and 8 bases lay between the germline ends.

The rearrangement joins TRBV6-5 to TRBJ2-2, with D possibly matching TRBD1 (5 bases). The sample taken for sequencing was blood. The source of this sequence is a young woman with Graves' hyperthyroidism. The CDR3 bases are TGTGCCAGCAGTTACTCGAAGGGGACGAACACCGGGGAGCTGTTTTTT. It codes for CASSYSKGTNTGELFF.